What follows are 15 T cell receptor beta chains derived from one specimen sequenced in a study of shared T cell receptors in the human thymus. This table comes from immunoSEQ multiplex PCR, and its TCRdb copy is limited to in-frame clones, with some not included. The profile covers hundreds of thousands of clones, with around 87% appearing a single time and 0.0094% taken by the ten largest. This sample also belongs to another study, concerning human thymus T cells.

The specimen was thymocytes. The receptors derive from a boy under two years old with a congenital heart defect.

The chain recombines TRBV4-2 with TRBJ1-2; 8 bases agree with TRBD1. The germline gives CDR1 LGHNA, CDR2 YNFKEQ. With 2 bases clipped from V and 3 bases from J, the junction kept 20 bases outside the gene matches. CDR3 length equals 20 residues. DNA of the CDR3: TGTGCCAGCAGCCAAAAGCGCGGACAGGGAGCGTTACCGCTATACTATGGCTACACCTTC. It yields the protein CASSQKRGQGALPLYYGYTF.

This rearrangement joins TRBV19 to TRBJ2-1, with TRBD2 identical over 8 bases. CDR1 and CDR2 from the germline V gene are LNHDA and SQIVND (reference sequence). V was pared by 10 bases and J by 2 bases, with 7 bases of the junction left unmatched. The CDR3 spans 14 residues. The CDR3 protein is CATIRGGPYNEQFF. The CDR3 DNA sequence: TGTGCCACCATCCGGGGGGGGCCCTACAATGAGCAGTTCTTC.

The count of this clone is one. The chain has TRBV4-1 and TRBJ2-7; unclear D gene. The CDR3 is 15 residues long. Germline assignment: CDR1 MGHRA and CDR2 YSYEKL. Trimming shortened V by 1 base and J by 3 bases, and 13 bases separated the two germline ends. The CDR3 reads CASSQVVLSNYEQYF. CDR3 nucleotides: TGCGCCAGCAGCCAAGTCGTGCTATCGAACTACGAGCAGTACTTC.

The rearrangement joins TRBV6-6 to TRBJ1-5, with TRBD1 matching over 9 bases. Germline CDR1 is MNHNY and CDR2 is SVGAGI (reference sequence). The trim removed 7 bases at V and 3 bases at J, leaving 10 bases unmatched. This CDR3 has 16 residues. The CDR3 sequence: CASTQGRTGDNQPQHF. The CDR3 DNA reads TGTGCCAGCACTCAAGGGAGGACAGGGGACAATCAGCCCCAGCATTTT.

The chain combines TRBV4-3 with TRBJ2-5; 7 positions match TRBD2. The trim removed 1 base at V and 5 bases at J, leaving 22 bases unmatched. The CDR3 has 20 amino acids. The germline V gene encodes CDR1 LGHNA and CDR2 YSLEER. The CDR3 sequence: CASSQGGGPGLIPGLETQYF. The CDR3 DNA reads as TGCGCCAGCAGCCAAGGGGGGGGACCGGGTTTAATCCCTGGGTTGGAGACCCAGTACTTC.

The chain recombines TRBV5-5 with TRBJ2-1; maybe TRBD1 (5 bases). Trimming stripped 1 base from V and 4 bases from J, with 12 bases between. The CDR3 spans 15 residues. Germline V gives CDR1 SGHKS, CDR2 YYEKEE (reference sequence). The DNA for the CDR3 is TGTGCCAGCAGCTTGAGTCCCGACAGTTACAATGAGCAGTTCTTC. It yields the protein CASSLSPDSYNEQFF.

The chain couples TRBV7-2 to TRBJ2-5; D possibly corresponds to TRBD2 (6 bases). Trimming removed 1 base from V and 1 base from J, with 13 bases in between. The CDR3 totals 16 residues. Germline assignment: CDR1 SGHTA and CDR2 FQGNSA. The chain's CDR3 is CASSLGFLRGQETQYF. The CDR3, as DNA: TGTGCCAGCAGCTTAGGTTTTTTGCGGGGCCAAGAGACCCAGTACTTC.

The chain recombines TRBV5-1 with TRBJ2-7; 8 bases are a match to TRBD1. With 4 bases clipped from V and 3 bases from J, the junction kept 6 bases outside the gene matches. Germline CDR1 reads SGHRS; CDR2 reads YFSETQ. The CDR3 contains 14 residues. The CDR3, as DNA: TGCGCCAGCAGCCATCGGGACAGGTACTACGAGCAGTACTTC. The encoded protein is CASSHRDRYYEQYF.

The gene calls are TRBV7-9 and TRBJ2-3; D gene unclear. Germline V CDR1 and CDR2: SEHNR, FQNEAQ (reference sequence). The CDR3 has 18 amino acids. V lost 1 base to trimming and J lost 4 bases, with 21 bases between them. The CDR3 loop reads CASSLGRGRLSGPDTQYF. The CDR3 coding sequence is TGTGCCAGCAGCTTAGGCCGCGGTAGACTGTCGGGTCCAGATACGCAGTATTTT.

The chain combines TRBV20-1 with TRBJ2-7; D remains ambiguous. V was clipped by 5 bases and J by 6 bases, with 11 bases between them. Germline-derived CDR1 and CDR2 are DFQATT and SNEGSKA (reference sequence). The CDR3 consists of 11 residues. CDR3 sequence reads: CSASGGGEQYF. The CDR3 DNA sequence: TGCAGTGCTTCCGGCGGTGGCGAGCAGTACTTC.

The chain links TRBV7-8 to TRBJ2-3; 7 bases match TRBD2. Germline CDR1 is SGHVS and CDR2 is FQNEAQ. This CDR3 contains 16 residues. Germline trimming cut 3 bases from V and 2 bases from J; bases unmatched to any gene: 8. CDR3 DNA sequence: TGTGCCAGCAGCTTGCGGACTAGTCGGGCCACAGATACGCAGTATTTT. Its protein product is CASSLRTSRATDTQYF. The full variable domain, with the rest looked up from reference TRBV7-8 and TRBJ2-3, is GAGVSQSPRYKVAKRGQDVALRCDPISGHVSLFWYQQALGQGPEFLTYFQNEAQLDKSGLPSDRFFAERPEGSVSTLKIQRTQQEDSAVYLCASSLRTSRATDTQYFGPGTRLTVL.

The V and J genes are TRBV7-9 and TRBJ2-5; D remains ambiguous. The germline V and J ends were trimmed by 1 base and 2 bases, with 11 bases remaining between them. The CDR3 length is 15 residues. Germline V gene lookup returns CDR1 SEHNR and CDR2 FQNEAQ (reference sequence). CDR3 in DNA: TGTGCCAGCAGCTTAGGCACAGAGCCTCAAGAGACCCAGTACTTC. As protein: CASSLGTEPQETQYF.

This chain joins TRBV5-4 and TRBJ2-3; D might be TRBD2 (6 bases). Germline V CDR1 and CDR2: SGHNT, YYREEE (reference sequence). This CDR3 spans 19 amino acids. Deletions cut 2 bases from V and 1 base from J, with 23 bases between. The chain's CDR3 is CASSFIHDRGAPRTDTQYF. The CDR3 nucleotides read TGTGCCAGCAGCTTCATCCACGACCGCGGGGCCCCGCGCACAGATACGCAGTATTTT.

J is TRBJ1-2 and V is TRBV5-4; D call uncertain. The CDR3 totals 15 residues. The V end lost 4 bases, the J end lost 2 bases, and 15 bases lay between the germline ends. Germline V gives CDR1 SGHNT, CDR2 YYREEE (reference sequence). CDR3 bases: TGTGCCAGCAGCCCACCTAGCGGGTTCAACTATGGCTACACCTTC. Translation gives CASSPPSGFNYGYTF.

This clone appeared once. CDR3 coding DNA: TGTGCCAGCAGCCAAGAAGCGGGACAGGGAAGGCTGCCCCAGCATTTT. This sequence encodes CASSQEAGQGRLPQHF. The chain joins TRBV14 to TRBJ1-5; 9 positions agree with TRBD1. J was trimmed by 9 bases and V by 0 bases; bases with no gene match: 9. The CDR3 totals 16 residues. Looked up from germline, CDR1 is SGHDN and CDR2 is FVKESK.